This TCR beta chain was captured in a study of blood T cell repertoires in COVID-19. Study-wide context: Sites across the United States, Italy and Spain contributed samples from acute and convalescent COVID-19. In each case, the material was cDNA or gDNA derived from T cells, B-cell-depleted T cells, or PBMCs.

TCRdb's copy holds only in-frame clones and misses some; the assay was immunoSEQ multiplex PCR. The sample lists approximately 260,000 clones, roughly four fifths occurring once. Participants spanned ages about 18 to 100 years and resided in about two dozen US areas. Participants' own reports of clinical history determined their cohort assignment. Germline V lookup: CDR1 MDHEN, CDR2 SYDVKM. CDR3 length: 14 residues. The junction had 7 bases not matched to a gene; V was cut back by 6 bases and J by 4 bases. This TCR was sampled from a young man with acute COVID-19. The rearrangement links TRBV28 to TRBJ2-5, with 8 bases fitting TRBD2. Sequences were obtained from PBMCs or T cells enriched from blood (not recorded which). This CDR3 reads CASRAGGLLETQYF. As DNA, the CDR3 is TGTGCCAGCAGGGCGGGGGGACTTTTAGAGACCCAGTACTTC. Filled out from reference TRBV28 and TRBJ2-5, the complete variable domain reads DVKVTQSSRYLVKRTGEKVFLECVQDMDHENMFWYRQDPGLGLRLIYFSYDVKMKEKGDIPEGYSVSREKKERFSLILESASTNQTSMYLCASRAGGLLETQYFGPGTRLLVL.